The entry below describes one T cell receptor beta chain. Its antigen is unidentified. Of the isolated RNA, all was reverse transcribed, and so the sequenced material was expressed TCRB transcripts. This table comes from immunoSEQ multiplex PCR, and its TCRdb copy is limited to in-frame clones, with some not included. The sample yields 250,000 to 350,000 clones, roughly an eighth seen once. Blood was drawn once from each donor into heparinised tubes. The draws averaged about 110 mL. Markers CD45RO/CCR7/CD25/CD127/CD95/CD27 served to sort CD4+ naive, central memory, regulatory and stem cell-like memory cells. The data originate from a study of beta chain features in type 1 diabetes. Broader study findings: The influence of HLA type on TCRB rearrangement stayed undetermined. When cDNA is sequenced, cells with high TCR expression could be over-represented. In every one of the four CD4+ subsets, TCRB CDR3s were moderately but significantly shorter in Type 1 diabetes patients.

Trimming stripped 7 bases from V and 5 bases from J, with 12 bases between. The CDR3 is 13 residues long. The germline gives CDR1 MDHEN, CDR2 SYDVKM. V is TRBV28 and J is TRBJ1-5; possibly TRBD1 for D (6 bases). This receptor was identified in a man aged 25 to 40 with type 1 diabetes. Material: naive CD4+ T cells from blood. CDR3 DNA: TGTGCCAGCACCGTACGGACAGATCAGCCCCAGCATTTT. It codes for CASTVRTDQPQHF.